Below, 9 T cell receptor beta chains from the same sample are listed, as sequenced in a study of CD8+ T cells in alopecia areata. Reverse transcribed after extraction, RNA yielded cDNA as the sequencing template. Using immunoSEQ multiplex PCR, the repertoire was profiled, and TCRdb retains in-frame clones only, with some absent. The sample has roughly 75,000 clones, roughly 60% seen once. Sequences were derived from CD8+ T cells sorted from blood, sampled at week 0. These receptors all come from a human donor with alopecia areata.

V usage is TRBV13 and J usage is TRBJ2-7; 9 bases fit TRBD2. Losses at the gene ends were 3 bases for V and 2 bases for J; bases not matched to a gene: 2. The CDR3 covers 14 residues. Per germline, CDR1 PRHDT and CDR2 FYEKMQ (reference sequence). The chain's CDR3 is CASSLGLAPYEQYF. The CDR3 nucleotides are TGTGCCAGCAGCTTGGGACTAGCTCCCTACGAGCAGTACTTC. Together with reference TRBV13 and TRBJ2-7, the CDR3 gives the full variable domain: AAGVIQSPRHLIKEKRETATLKCYPIPRHDTVYWYQQGPGQDPQFLISFYEKMQSDKGSIPDRFSAQQFSDYHSELNMSSLELGDSALYFCASSLGLAPYEQYFGPGTRLTVT.

The chain employs TRBV27 and TRBJ2-7; no reliable D call. CDR3 size: 13 residues. Germline CDR1 and CDR2: MNHEY and SMNVEV (reference sequence). The V gene lost 8 bases and the J gene lost 3 bases, with 14 bases spanning the gap. CDR3 sequence (DNA): TGTGCCAGCCGCTTTCTCAGCAACTACGAGCAGTACTTC. This encodes CASRFLSNYEQYF.

The chain couples TRBV13 to TRBJ1-2; D is unclear. Germline V gives CDR1 PRHDT, CDR2 FYEKMQ (reference sequence). Trimming cost V 4 bases and J 3 bases, with 15 bases left between them. The CDR3 runs to 15 residues. CDR3: CASSYIPWRDYGYTF. CDR3 DNA sequence: TGTGCCAGCAGCTACATCCCGTGGAGAGACTATGGCTACACCTTC.

This clone was counted many times. The rearrangement links TRBV7-9 to TRBJ2-5; 10 bases line up with TRBD2. This CDR3 is built from 15 residues. The V and J ends lost 5 bases and 1 base, in that order; junction bases with no gene match: 4. Germline V gene lookup returns CDR1 SEHNR and CDR2 FQNEAQ (reference sequence). CDR3 protein: CASSIGTSAQETQYF. The CDR3 DNA reads TGTGCCAGCAGCATCGGGACTAGCGCCCAAGAGACCCAGTACTTC.

This clone turned up a few times. This sequence joins TRBV5-1 and TRBJ2-7; D is ambiguous. This CDR3 comprises 14 residues. The V and J ends lost 4 bases and 3 bases respectively, with 14 bases between them. The germline CDR1 and CDR2 sequences are SGHRS and YFSETQ. The CDR3 nucleotides read TGCGCCAGCAGCCCCCCTTACAGCGTCTACGAGCAGTACTTC. Residues: CASSPPYSVYEQYF.

This clone was counted at least ten times. CDR3 nucleotides: TGTGCCAGCAGCTTAGCCCCCACGGGGGGCGAGCAGTTCTTC. It specifies CASSLAPTGGEQFF. The chain recombines TRBV11-2 with TRBJ2-1; possibly TRBD2 for D (7 bases). V was trimmed by 1 base and J by 10 bases, leaving 14 bases between them. This CDR3 comprises 14 residues. Germline CDR1 reads SGHAT; CDR2 reads FQNNGV.

V usage is TRBV4-1 and J usage is TRBJ1-1; the D is unclear. This CDR3 region has 16 residues. Germline values: CDR1 MGHRA, CDR2 YSYEKL. V was clipped by 5 bases and J by 0 bases, with 16 bases between them. The CDR3 region has the DNA TGCGCCAGCAGCTTCCGGAGTGGCCTAATGAACACTGAAGCTTTCTTT. This gives the protein CASSFRSGLMNTEAFF.

The chain uses TRBV4-3 and TRBJ1-1; no firm D call. The CDR3 has 16 amino acids. V was trimmed by 3 bases and J by 1 base, leaving 15 bases between them. Germline CDR1 LGHNA, CDR2 YSLEER. This chain's CDR3 is CASSQSLGLANTEAFF. In DNA, the CDR3 is TGCGCCAGCAGCCAGTCCCTAGGACTGGCGAACACTGAAGCTTTCTTT.

V gene TRBV6-6 combines with J gene TRBJ1-2, with no clear D. Germline lookup yields CDR1 MNHNY and CDR2 SVGAGI (reference sequence). The CDR3 runs to 13 residues. V gave up 4 bases and J gave up 6 bases, with 12 bases separating them. For the CDR3, the DNA is TGTGCCAGCAGTTGGGCCAGGTTAGATGGCTACACCTTC. This gives the protein CASSWARLDGYTF.